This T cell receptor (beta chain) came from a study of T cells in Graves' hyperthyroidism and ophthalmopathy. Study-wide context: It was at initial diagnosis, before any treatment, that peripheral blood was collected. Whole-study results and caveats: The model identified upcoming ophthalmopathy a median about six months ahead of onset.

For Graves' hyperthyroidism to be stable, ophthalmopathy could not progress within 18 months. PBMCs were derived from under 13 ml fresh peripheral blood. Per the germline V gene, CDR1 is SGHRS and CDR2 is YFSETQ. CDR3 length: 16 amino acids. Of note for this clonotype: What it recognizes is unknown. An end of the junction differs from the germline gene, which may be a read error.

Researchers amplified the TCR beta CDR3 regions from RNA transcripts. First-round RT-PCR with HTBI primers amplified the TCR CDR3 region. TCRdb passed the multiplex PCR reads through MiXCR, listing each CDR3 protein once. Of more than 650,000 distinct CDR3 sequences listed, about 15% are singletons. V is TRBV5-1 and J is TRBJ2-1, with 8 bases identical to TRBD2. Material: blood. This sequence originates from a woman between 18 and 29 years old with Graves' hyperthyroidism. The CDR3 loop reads CASTPAGVTGYNEQFF. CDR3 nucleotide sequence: TGTGCCAGCACCCCAGCGGGGGTTACCGGCTACAATGAGCAGTTCTTC.